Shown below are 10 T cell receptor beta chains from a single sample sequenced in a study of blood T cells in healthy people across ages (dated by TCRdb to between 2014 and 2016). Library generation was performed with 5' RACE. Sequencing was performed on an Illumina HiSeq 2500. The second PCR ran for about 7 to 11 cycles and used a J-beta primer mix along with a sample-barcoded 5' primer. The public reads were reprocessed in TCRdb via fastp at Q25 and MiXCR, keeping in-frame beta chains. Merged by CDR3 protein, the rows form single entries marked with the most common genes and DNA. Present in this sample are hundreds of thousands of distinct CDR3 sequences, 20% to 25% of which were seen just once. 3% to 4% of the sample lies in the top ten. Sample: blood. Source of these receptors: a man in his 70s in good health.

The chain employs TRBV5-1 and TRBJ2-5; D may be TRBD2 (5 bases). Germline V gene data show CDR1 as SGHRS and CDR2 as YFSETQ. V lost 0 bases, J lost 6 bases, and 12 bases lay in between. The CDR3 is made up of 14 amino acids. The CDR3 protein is CASSLEPGEQTQYF. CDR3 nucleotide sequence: TGCGCCAGCAGCTTGGAACCCGGGGAGCAGACCCAGTACTTC. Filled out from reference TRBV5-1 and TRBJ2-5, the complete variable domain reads KAGVTQTPRYLIKTRGQQVTLSCSPISGHRSVSWYQQTPGQGLQFLFEYFSETQRNKGNFPGRFSGRQFSNSRSEMNVSTLELGDSALYLCASSLEPGEQTQYFGPGTRLLVL.

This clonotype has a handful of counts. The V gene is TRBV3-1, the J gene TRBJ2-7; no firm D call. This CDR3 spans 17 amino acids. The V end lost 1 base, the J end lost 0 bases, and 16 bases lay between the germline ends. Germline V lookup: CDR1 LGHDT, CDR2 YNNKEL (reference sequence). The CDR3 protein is CASSQGFPGFTSYEQYF. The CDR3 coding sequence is TGTGCCAGCAGCCAAGGGTTCCCGGGCTTTACCTCCTACGAGCAGTACTTC.

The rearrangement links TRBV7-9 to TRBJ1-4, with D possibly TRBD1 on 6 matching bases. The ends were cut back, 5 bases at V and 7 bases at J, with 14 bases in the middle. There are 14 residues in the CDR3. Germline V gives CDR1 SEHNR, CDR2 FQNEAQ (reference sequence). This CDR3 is CASSRTGSVEKLFF. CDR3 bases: TGTGCCAGCAGCCGAACAGGGTCGGTTGAAAAACTGTTTTTT.

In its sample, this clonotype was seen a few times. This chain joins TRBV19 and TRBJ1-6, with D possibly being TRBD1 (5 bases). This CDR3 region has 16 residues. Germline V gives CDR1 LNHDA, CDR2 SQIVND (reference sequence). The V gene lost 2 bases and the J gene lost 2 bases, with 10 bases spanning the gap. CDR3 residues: CASSISPTAYNSPLHF. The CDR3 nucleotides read TGTGCCAGTAGTATATCACCGACAGCCTATAATTCACCCCTCCACTTT. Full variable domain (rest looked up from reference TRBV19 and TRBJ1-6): DGGITQSPKYLFRKEGQNVTLSCEQNLNHDAMYWYRQDPGQGLRLIYYSQIVNDFQKGDIAEGYSVSREKKESFPLTVTSAQKNPTAFYLCASSISPTAYNSPLHFGNGTRLTVT.

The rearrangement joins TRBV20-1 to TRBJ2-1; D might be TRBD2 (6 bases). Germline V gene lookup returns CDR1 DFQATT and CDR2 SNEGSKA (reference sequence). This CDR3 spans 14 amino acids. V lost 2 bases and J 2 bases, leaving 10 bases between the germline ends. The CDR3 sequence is CSARKEGTYNEQFF. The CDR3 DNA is TGCAGTGCTAGAAAGGAGGGGACCTACAATGAGCAGTTCTTC.

The CDR3 is CATSRDRSLAGEILSYEQYF. CDR3 bases: TGTGCCACCAGCAGGGATAGGTCCCTAGCGGGAGAAATACTCTCCTACGAGCAGTACTTC. The chain couples TRBV15 to TRBJ2-7; 10 bases map to TRBD2. J was trimmed by 0 bases and V by 3 bases; bases with no gene match: 17. Looked up from germline, CDR1 is LNHNV and CDR2 is YYDKDF (reference sequence). The CDR3 has 20 amino acids.

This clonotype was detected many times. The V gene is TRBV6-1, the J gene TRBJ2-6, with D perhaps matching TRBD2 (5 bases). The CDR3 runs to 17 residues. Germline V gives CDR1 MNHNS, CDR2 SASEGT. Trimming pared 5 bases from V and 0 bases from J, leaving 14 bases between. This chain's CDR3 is CASSPDPGVSGANVLTF. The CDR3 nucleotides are TGTGCCAGCAGTCCGGACCCCGGGGTCTCTGGGGCCAACGTCCTGACTTTC.

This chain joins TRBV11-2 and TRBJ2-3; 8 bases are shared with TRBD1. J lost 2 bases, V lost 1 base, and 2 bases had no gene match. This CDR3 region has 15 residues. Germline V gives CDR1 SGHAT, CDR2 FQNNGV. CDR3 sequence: CASSLVGQDTDTQYF. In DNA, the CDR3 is TGTGCCAGCAGCTTAGTGGGACAGGACACAGATACGCAGTATTTT.

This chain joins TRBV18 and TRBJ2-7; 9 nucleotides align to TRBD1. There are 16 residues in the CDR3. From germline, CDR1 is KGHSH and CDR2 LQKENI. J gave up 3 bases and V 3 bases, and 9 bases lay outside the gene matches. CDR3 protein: CASSPRATGGSYEQYF. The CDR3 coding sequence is TGTGCCAGCTCACCTAGGGCGACAGGGGGAAGCTACGAGCAGTACTTC.

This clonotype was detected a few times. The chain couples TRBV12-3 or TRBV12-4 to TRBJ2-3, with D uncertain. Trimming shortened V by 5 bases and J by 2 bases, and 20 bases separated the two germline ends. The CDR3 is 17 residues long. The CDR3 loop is CASSPLGRVGVTDTQYF. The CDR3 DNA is TGTGCCAGCAGTCCGCTCGGCCGAGTTGGGGTCACAGATACGCAGTATTTT.